The 22 T cell receptor beta chains in this list originate from one sample, sequenced in a study of blood T cell repertoires in COVID-19. Produced via immunoSEQ multiplex PCR; TCRdb's table is partial and in-frame only. The table shows roughly 250,000 clones, with 75% to 85% occurring only once. Input material: peripheral blood. The receptors were gathered from a human donor in a cohort sampled during active COVID-19.

The rearrangement uses TRBV27 and TRBJ2-7; D is undetermined. The CDR3 is made up of 13 amino acids. CDR1 and CDR2 from the germline V gene are MNHEY and SMNVEV (reference sequence). Between the trimmed V and J ends, which lost 3 bases and 6 bases, there was a span of 12 bases. The CDR3 protein is CASSLRPAGEQYF. The CDR3 DNA reads as TGTGCCAGCAGTTTGCGACCGGCAGGCGAGCAGTACTTC.

The chain has TRBV27 and TRBJ1-1; no firm D call. The germline CDR1 and CDR2 sequences are MNHEY and SMNVEV (reference sequence). The V end lost 6 bases, the J end lost 1 base, and 9 bases lay between the germline ends. The CDR3 has 13 amino acids. The CDR3 sequence is CASRRLSNTEAFF. CDR3 nucleotide sequence: TGTGCCAGCAGGCGTCTCTCGAACACTGAAGCTTTCTTT.

The genes are TRBV11-2 and TRBJ1-5; D is undetermined. The V end was cut by 1 base, the J end by 6 bases, with 13 bases between. The CDR3 loop spans 15 amino acids. CDR1 SGHAT and CDR2 FQNNGV come from the germline V gene. CDR3 sequence: CASSLGDNLRQPQHF. DNA for the CDR3: TGTGCCAGCAGCTTAGGAGACAATCTGCGTCAGCCCCAGCATTTT.

This clone was recorded only once. The chain has TRBV11-3 and TRBJ2-3; TRBD2 aligns across 13 bases. CDR1 SGHNT and CDR2 YENEEA come from the germline V gene. Losses at the gene ends were 4 bases for V and 4 bases for J; bases not matched to a gene: 2. The CDR3 extends over 15 amino acids. The CDR3 loop reads CASSSGLAGPDTQYF. The CDR3, as DNA: TGTGCCAGCAGCTCGGGACTAGCGGGGCCAGATACGCAGTATTTT. Supplemented by reference TRBV11-3 and TRBJ2-3, the full variable domain reads EAGVVQSPRYKIIEKKQPVAFWCNPISGHNTLYWYLQNLGQGPELLIRYENEEAVDDSQLPKDRFSAERLKGVDSTLKIQPAELGDSAVYLCASSSGLAGPDTQYFGPGTRLTVL.

The CDR3 protein is CASSIDADFTDTQYF. In DNA, the CDR3 is TGTGCCAGTAGTATAGACGCGGATTTCACAGATACGCAGTATTTT. The chain joins TRBV19 to TRBJ2-3; D unclear. Per germline, CDR1 LNHDA and CDR2 SQIVND (reference sequence). The V gene lost 0 bases and the J gene lost 2 bases, with 9 bases spanning the gap. This CDR3 contains 15 residues.

The J gene is TRBJ2-3, the V gene TRBV9; D is unresolved. Trimming took 0 bases from V and 3 from J, leaving 11 bases between them. Per the germline V gene, CDR1 is SGDLS and CDR2 is YYNGEE. This CDR3 has 15 residues. The CDR3, as DNA: TGTGCCAGCAGCGTAGCTTTAACAGATACAGATACGCAGTATTTT. It encodes CASSVALTDTDTQYF. Drawing the rest from reference TRBV9 and TRBJ2-3, the complete variable domain is DSGVTQTPKHLITATGQRVTLRCSPRSGDLSVYWYQQSLDQGLQFLIQYYNGEERAKGNILERFSAQQFPDLHSELNLSSLELGDSALYFCASSVALTDTDTQYFGPGTRLTVL.

In this sample, this clone turned up a few times. The rearrangement uses TRBV6-1 and TRBJ2-1; tentative D call: TRBD1 (5 bases). The CDR3 spans 21 residues. Germline V CDR1 and CDR2: MNHNS, SASEGT. V lost 0 bases and J 0 bases, leaving 24 bases between the germline ends. This chain's CDR3 is CASSEAVGRVAARSSYNEQFF. In nucleotides, the CDR3 is TGTGCCAGCAGTGAAGCCGTGGGCAGGGTAGCCGCAAGAAGCTCCTACAATGAGCAGTTCTTC.

The chain employs TRBV10-2 and TRBJ2-1; a possible D gene is TRBD1 (5 bases). This CDR3 region has 12 residues. Trimming cost V 11 bases and J 13 bases, with 21 bases left between them. Per the germline V gene, CDR1 is WSHSY and CDR2 is SAAADI. CDR3 amino acids: CACQQEPRPQFF. The DNA for the CDR3 is TGCGCCTGTCAACAGGAACCCCGGCCCCAGTTCTTC.

The genes are TRBV19 and TRBJ1-1, with 8 bases lining up with TRBD1. With V trimmed by 10 bases and J by 0 bases, 4 bases remained unmatched. Germline CDR1 LNHDA, CDR2 SQIVND (reference sequence). This CDR3 is built from 13 residues. CDR3 region: CATETGVNTEAFF. Written as DNA, the CDR3 is TGTGCCACCGAGACAGGGGTGAACACTGAAGCTTTCTTT.

The chain links TRBV10-3 to TRBJ1-2; TRBD1 might be the D (5 bases). The CDR3 is 14 residues long. The V and J ends lost 4 bases and 0 bases respectively, with 9 bases between them. Looked up from germline, CDR1 is ENHRY and CDR2 is SYGVKD. The CDR3 protein is CAISGGSTNYGYTF. CDR3 sequence (DNA): TGTGCCATCAGTGGGGGCAGTACTAACTATGGCTACACCTTC.

The chain recombines TRBV7-8 with TRBJ2-3; D not resolved. The germline V gene has CDR1 SGHVS and CDR2 FQNEAQ. The CDR3 is 16 amino acids. Between the trimmed V and J ends, which lost 5 bases and 1 base, there was a span of 16 bases. CDR3 loop: CASSQTPPRGTDTQYF. Here the CDR3 DNA reads TGTGCCAGCAGCCAGACCCCACCCCGGGGCACAGATACGCAGTATTTT.

The rearrangement joins TRBV5-5 to TRBJ2-7; unclear D gene. This CDR3 is built from 14 residues. Germline lookup yields CDR1 SGHKS and CDR2 YYEKEE (reference sequence). V shed 2 bases and J shed 2 bases, with 11 bases lying between them. The CDR3, as DNA: TGTGCCAGCAGCTTCTCCCGTCTTACCTACGAGCAGTACTTC. Amino acid sequence: CASSFSRLTYEQYF. Looking up the rest from reference TRBV5-5 and TRBJ2-7 gives the full variable domain: DAGVTQSPTHLIKTRGQQVTLRCSPISGHKSVSWYQQVLGQGPQFIFQYYEKEERGRGNFPDRFSARQFPNYSSELNVNALLLGDSALYLCASSFSRLTYEQYFGPGTRLTVT.

This sequence joins TRBV28 and TRBJ2-4, with D tentatively TRBD1 (6 bases). The CDR3 is 17 amino acids. V gave up 1 base and J gave up 4 bases, with 17 bases separating them. The germline V gene has CDR1 MDHEN and CDR2 SYDVKM. The CDR3 region is CASSLSPPQGGKNIQYF. As DNA, the CDR3 is TGTGCCAGCAGTTTATCCCCTCCACAGGGTGGGAAAAACATTCAGTACTTC. The full variable domain, with the rest looked up from reference TRBV28 and TRBJ2-4, is DVKVTQSSRYLVKRTGEKVFLECVQDMDHENMFWYRQDPGLGLRLIYFSYDVKMKEKGDIPEGYSVSREKKERFSLILESASTNQTSMYLCASSLSPPQGGKNIQYFGAGTRLSVL.

This clone was found once. The V gene is TRBV2, the J gene TRBJ1-5; 10 nucleotides line up with TRBD1. The V gene's germline CDR1 is SNHLY and CDR2 FYNNEI. Trimming took 5 bases from V and 6 from J; bases not matched to a gene: 7. The CDR3 loop spans 15 amino acids. CDR3 protein: CASSRQGASGQPQHF. The CDR3 nucleotides are TGTGCCAGCAGTCGACAGGGGGCCTCGGGTCAGCCCCAGCATTTT.

V gene TRBV5-4 combines with J gene TRBJ1-4; 8 bases are shared with TRBD1. Germline loops: CDR1 SGHNT, CDR2 YYREEE (reference sequence). CDR3 length: 14 amino acids. The junction had 4 bases not matched to a gene; V was cut back by 2 bases and J by 7 bases. The CDR3 sequence is CASSLQGEGEKLFF. Here the CDR3 DNA reads TGTGCCAGCAGCTTACAGGGGGAAGGTGAAAAACTGTTTTTT.

The chain joins TRBV7-2 to TRBJ2-7; a weak D match, TRBD1 (5 bases). Looked up from germline, CDR1 is SGHTA and CDR2 is FQGNSA. V lost 0 bases and J lost 0, with 12 bases in between. This CDR3 has 16 residues. In nucleotides, the CDR3 is TGTGCCAGCAGCTTAGCCGGCACAAGGGGCTCCTACGAGCAGTACTTC. Protein sequence: CASSLAGTRGSYEQYF.

V is TRBV4-1 and J is TRBJ2-5; a weak D match, TRBD2 (5 bases). Germline V gives CDR1 MGHRA, CDR2 YSYEKL. The V gene lost 1 base and the J gene lost 4 bases, with 19 bases spanning the gap. The CDR3 is made up of 17 amino acids. CDR3 region: CASSQVLLWGAGETQYF. CDR3 in DNA: TGCGCCAGCAGCCAAGTTCTTCTCTGGGGTGCGGGAGAGACCCAGTACTTC.

The chain couples TRBV5-1 to TRBJ2-7; no reliable D call. V gave up 1 base and J gave up 6 bases, with 8 bases separating them. This CDR3 has 12 amino acids. The germline gives CDR1 SGHRS, CDR2 YFSETQ. The CDR3 bases are TGCGCCAGCAGCTTGAACGGTGGCGAGCAGTACTTC. Translation: CASSLNGGEQYF.

This clone was found once. This sequence joins TRBV5-1 and TRBJ1-4, with D possibly TRBD1 on 6 matching bases. Germline CDR1 is SGHRS and CDR2 is YFSETQ. The V end was cut by 4 bases, the J end by 7 bases, with 11 bases between. The CDR3 has 13 amino acids. The CDR3 DNA reads TGCGCCAGCAGCGTAAGGGGGACTGAAAAACTGTTTTTT. This translates into CASSVRGTEKLFF.

This clone was detected only a few times. The chain joins TRBV29-1 to TRBJ1-2; no reliable D call. The germline CDR1 and CDR2 sequences are SQVTM and ANQGSEA. The ends were cut back, 0 bases at V and 4 bases at J, with 18 bases in the middle. This CDR3 has 16 amino acids. CDR3 bases: TGCAGCGTTGAAGATATAAGAGCGCATTTTTTCTATGGCTACACCTTC. Its protein is CSVEDIRAHFFYGYTF.

The chain couples TRBV3-1 (or the pseudogene TRBV3-2) to TRBJ1-1; D uncertain. The CDR3 length is 14 residues. Trimming pared 5 bases from V and 3 bases from J, leaving 13 bases between. Germline lookup yields CDR1 LGHDT and CDR2 YNNKEL (reference sequence). The CDR3 coding sequence is TGTGCCAGCAGCTTCCGATCCCGCGACACTGAAGCTTTCTTT. Translated: CASSFRSRDTEAFF.

The V gene is TRBV15, the J gene TRBJ2-5, with TRBD1 matching over 11 bases. The CDR3 length is 15 residues. Germline V gene sequence: CDR1 LNHNV, CDR2 YYDKDF (reference sequence). V shed 0 bases, J shed 4 bases, and the junction held 1 base outside the gene matches. The CDR3 coding sequence is TGTGCCACCAGCAGAGACGGACAGGGGGCAGAGACCCAGTACTTC. Amino acids: CATSRDGQGAETQYF. Full variable domain (remainder filled in from reference TRBV15 and TRBJ2-5): DAMVIQNPRYQVTQFGKPVTLSCSQTLNHNVMYWYQQKSSQAPKLLFHYYDKDFNNEADTPDNFQSRRPNTSFCFLDIRSPGLGDTAMYLCATSRDGQGAETQYFGPGTRLLVL.